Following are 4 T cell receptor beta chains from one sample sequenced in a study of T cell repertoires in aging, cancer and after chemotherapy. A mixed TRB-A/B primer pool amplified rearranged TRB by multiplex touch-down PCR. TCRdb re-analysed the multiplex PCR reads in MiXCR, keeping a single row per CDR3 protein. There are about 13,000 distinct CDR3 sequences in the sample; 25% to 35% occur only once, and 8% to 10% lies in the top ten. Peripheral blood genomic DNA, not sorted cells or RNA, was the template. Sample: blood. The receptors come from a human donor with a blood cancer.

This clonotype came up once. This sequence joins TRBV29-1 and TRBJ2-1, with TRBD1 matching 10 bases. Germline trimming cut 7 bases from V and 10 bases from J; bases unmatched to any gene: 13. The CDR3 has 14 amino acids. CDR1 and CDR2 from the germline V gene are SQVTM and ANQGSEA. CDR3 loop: CSAGGTGEEGEQFF. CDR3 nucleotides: TGCAGCGCTGGAGGGACAGGGGAGGAAGGGGAGCAGTTCTTC.

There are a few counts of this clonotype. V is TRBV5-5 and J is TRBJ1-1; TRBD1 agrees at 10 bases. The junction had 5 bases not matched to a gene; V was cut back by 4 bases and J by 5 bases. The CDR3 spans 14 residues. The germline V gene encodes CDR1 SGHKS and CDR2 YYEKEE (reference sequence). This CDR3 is CASSRQGAETEAFF. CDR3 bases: TGTGCCAGCAGCCGACAGGGGGCAGAGACTGAAGCTTTCTTT.

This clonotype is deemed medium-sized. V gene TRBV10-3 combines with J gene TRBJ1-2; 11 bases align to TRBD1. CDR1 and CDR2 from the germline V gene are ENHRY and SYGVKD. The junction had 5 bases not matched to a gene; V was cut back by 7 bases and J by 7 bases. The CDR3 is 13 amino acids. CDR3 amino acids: CAINQDRGLGYTF. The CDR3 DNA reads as TGTGCCATCAACCAGGACAGGGGGCTTGGCTACACCTTC.

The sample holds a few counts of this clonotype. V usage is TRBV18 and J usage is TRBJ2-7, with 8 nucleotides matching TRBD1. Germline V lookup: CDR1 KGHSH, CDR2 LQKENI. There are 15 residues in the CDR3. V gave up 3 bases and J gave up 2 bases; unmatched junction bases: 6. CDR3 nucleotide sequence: TGTGCCAGCTCACCGAGAACAGGGGGGCCCTACGAGCAGTACTTC. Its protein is CASSPRTGGPYEQYF.